Listed here are 25 T cell receptor beta chains from one sample, sequenced in a study of beta chain features in type 1 diabetes. The entirety of the isolated RNA underwent reverse transcription, so expressed TCRB transcripts were sequenced. Using immunoSEQ multiplex PCR, the repertoire was profiled, and TCRdb retains in-frame clones only, with some absent. The profile covers hundreds of thousands of clones, with 11% appearing a single time and 0.045% to 0.05% taken by the ten largest. The specimen was naive CD4+ T cells from blood. The source of these receptors is a woman aged 18-35 years in good health.

In its sample, this clone was seen a few times. V usage is TRBV7-8 and J usage is TRBJ2-3, with D unclear. This CDR3 region has 14 residues. Germline assignment: CDR1 SGHVS and CDR2 FQNEAQ. With 6 bases removed from V and 0 bases from J, the gap between germline ends came to 10 bases. This chain's CDR3 is CASRVQPSTDTQYF. The CDR3 bases are TGTGCCAGCAGGGTTCAACCCAGCACAGATACGCAGTATTTT.

V is TRBV4-1 and J is TRBJ1-6; TRBD1 agrees at 7 bases. There are 15 residues in the CDR3. J gave up 10 bases and V 1 base, and 7 bases lay outside the gene matches. Germline V gives CDR1 MGHRA, CDR2 YSYEKL. Written as DNA, the CDR3 is TGCGCCAGCAGCCAAGTCGGACAGGTCTTGTCACCCCTCCACTTT. Protein: CASSQVGQVLSPLHF.

This clone has more than one count but fewer than ten. J is TRBJ2-1 and V is TRBV7-2; no clear D gene. This CDR3 spans 10 amino acids. Germline CDR1 and CDR2: SGHTA and FQGNSA. V was shortened by 3 bases and J by 9 bases, with 3 bases between the two germline ends. CDR3 bases: TGTGCCAGCAGCTTTCGTGAGCAGTTCTTC. Translating it yields CASSFREQFF.

The V call is TRBV5-1, the J call TRBJ1-6; the D gene is possibly TRBD1 (5 bases). In germline, CDR1 is SGHRS, CDR2 YFSETQ. V was trimmed by 0 bases and J by 7 bases, leaving 17 bases between them. CDR3 length: 17 amino acids. Written as DNA, the CDR3 is TGCGCCAGCAGCTTGGCATACCGGGGCCTGGCGAATTCACCCCTCCACTTT. It specifies CASSLAYRGLANSPLHF.

This clone was seen only a few times. The chain is built from TRBV19 and TRBJ1-2; a weak D match, TRBD1 (5 bases). This CDR3 is built from 13 residues. CDR1 is LNHDA, CDR2 SQIVND, per germline (reference sequence). V lost 8 bases and J 2 bases, leaving 12 bases between the germline ends. Written as DNA, the CDR3 is TGTGCCAGTTCCGGGACGGACAACTATGGCTACACCTTC. The encoded protein is CASSGTDNYGYTF.

This clone was counted between two and nine times. V usage is TRBV7-2 and J usage is TRBJ2-5, with D tentatively TRBD2 (5 bases). The CDR3 contains 14 residues. Deletions cut 2 bases from V and 5 bases from J, with 12 bases between. Germline V gene sequence: CDR1 SGHTA, CDR2 FQGNSA. Here the CDR3 DNA reads TGTGCCAGCAGCTTACCACCACGGAGGGAGACCCAGTACTTC. Amino acid sequence: CASSLPPRRETQYF.

The rearrangement joins TRBV27 to TRBJ1-1; D might be TRBD1 (5 bases). The CDR3 has 14 amino acids. Germline loops: CDR1 MNHEY, CDR2 SMNVEV (reference sequence). Trimming removed 3 bases at V and 1 base at J, with 9 bases between. CDR3 sequence reads: CASSLFGTNTEAFF. Written as DNA, the CDR3 is TGTGCCAGCAGTTTGTTCGGGACGAACACTGAAGCTTTCTTT.

This chain connects TRBV5-1 to TRBJ1-1; possible D gene TRBD1, 5 bases. This CDR3 has 13 residues. The germline V and J ends were trimmed by 7 bases and 4 bases, with 14 bases remaining between them. CDR1 is SGHRS, CDR2 YFSETQ, per germline. The CDR3 sequence: CASYQGRGTEAFF. For the CDR3, the DNA is TGCGCCAGCTATCAGGGTAGAGGCACTGAAGCTTTCTTT.

This clone was counted between two and nine times. V and J are TRBV11-2 and TRBJ2-5; D is undetermined. Germline V gives CDR1 SGHAT, CDR2 FQNNGV. V lost 4 bases and J 5 bases, leaving 8 bases between the germline ends. This CDR3 region has 12 residues. This chain's CDR3 is CASSSQKETQYF. In nucleotides, the CDR3 is TGTGCCAGCAGCTCTCAGAAGGAGACCCAGTACTTC.

This rearrangement joins TRBV4-3 to TRBJ2-7; 8 nucleotides agree with TRBD2. CDR3 length: 13 residues. Unmatched junction bases numbered 4, after V lost 0 bases and J lost 9 bases. Looked up from germline, CDR1 is LGHNA and CDR2 is YSLEER. The chain's CDR3 is CASSQETGGGQYF. The CDR3 nucleotides are TGCGCCAGCAGCCAAGAAACGGGAGGGGGGCAGTACTTC.

The rearrangement links TRBV10-3 to TRBJ2-7, with TRBD1 matching over 8 bases. The CDR3 covers 16 residues. The germline V gene has CDR1 ENHRY and CDR2 SYGVKD. V was clipped by 5 bases and J by 3 bases; unmatched bases: 12. CDR3 sequence (DNA): TGTGCCATCAGTACCCGAGGACAGGGCAGGGGCTACGAGCAGTACTTC. Protein: CAISTRGQGRGYEQYF.

The chain combines TRBV5-4 with TRBJ2-5, with 8 bases identical to TRBD1. The CDR3 contains 14 residues. Losses at the gene ends were 1 base for V and 5 bases for J; bases not matched to a gene: 4. CDR1 is SGHNT and CDR2 is YYREEE in the germline V gene (reference sequence). The CDR3: CASSLKTGEETQYF. CDR3 sequence (DNA): TGTGCCAGCAGCTTGAAGACAGGGGAGGAGACCCAGTACTTC.

This clone was found a few times. The chain combines TRBV7-3 with TRBJ2-6; no firm D call. Germline loops: CDR1 SGHTA, CDR2 FQGTGA. V lost 6 bases to trimming and J lost 0 bases, with 9 bases between them. This CDR3 has 15 amino acids. The CDR3 DNA follows: TGTGCCAGCAGGGTTCAAAGCTCTGGGGCCAACGTCCTGACTTTC. It is translated as CASRVQSSGANVLTF.

The V call is TRBV7-9, the J call TRBJ1-1; TRBD1 might be the D (5 bases). The germline V and J ends were trimmed by 4 bases and 5 bases, with 8 bases remaining between them. This CDR3 contains 12 residues. Looked up from germline, CDR1 is SEHNR and CDR2 is FQNEAQ (reference sequence). The CDR3, as DNA: TGTGCCAGCAGCTCCGCAGGGACTGAAGCTTTCTTT. It specifies CASSSAGTEAFF.

This clone has just a few counts. The chain employs TRBV7-2 and TRBJ2-7; 10 positions agree with TRBD1. The germline CDR1 and CDR2 sequences are SGHTA and FQGNSA. Trimming cost V 3 bases and J 2 bases; bases outside gene matches: 10. The CDR3 spans 17 residues. The DNA for the CDR3 is TGTGCCAGCAGCTTCCGTGAGGGACAGGGGCCTACCTACGAGCAGTACTTC. Translated, it gives CASSFREGQGPTYEQYF.

V is TRBV25-1 and J is TRBJ2-4; D ambiguous. Germline loops: CDR1 MGHDK, CDR2 SYGVNS. Trimming removed 3 bases from V and 13 bases from J, with 13 bases in between. The CDR3 has 12 residues. CDR3 loop: CASSEGLDKQYF. As DNA, the CDR3 is TGTGCCAGCAGTGAGGGCTTAGACAAACAGTACTTC.

Only a few counts were recorded for this clone. Other DNA sequences within the sample encode an identical CDR3. The chain joins TRBV18 to TRBJ2-1, with D perhaps TRBD2 (6 bases). Germline loops: CDR1 KGHSH, CDR2 LQKENI. CDR3 length: 14 amino acids. Trimming pared 3 bases from V and 2 bases from J, leaving 8 bases between. The CDR3 spells CASSPSGTYNEQFF. DNA for the CDR3: TGTGCCAGCTCACCTAGCGGCACCTACAATGAGCAGTTCTTC. Full variable domain (missing parts from reference TRBV18 and TRBJ2-1): NAGVMQNPRHLVRRRGQEARLRCSPMKGHSHVYWYRQLPEEGLKFMVYLQKENIIDESGMPKERFSAEFPKEGPSILRIQQVVRGDSAAYFCASSPSGTYNEQFFGPGTRLTVL.

This clone has a handful of counts. The chain combines TRBV10-3 with TRBJ2-5, with 10 bases that match TRBD1. The CDR3 spans 15 residues. Germline V gene lookup returns CDR1 ENHRY and CDR2 SYGVKD. The junction had 7 bases not matched to a gene; V was cut back by 6 bases and J by 3 bases. The CDR3 sequence is CAISLSGTGEETQYF. The DNA of the CDR3 is TGTGCCATCAGCCTATCCGGGACAGGGGAAGAGACCCAGTACTTC.

This clone occurred a few times. This chain connects TRBV9 to TRBJ2-7, with D tentatively TRBD2 (5 bases). Germline CDR1 is SGDLS and CDR2 is YYNGEE. This CDR3 comprises 14 residues. The V end lost 2 bases, the J end lost 0 bases, and 9 bases lay between the germline ends. The CDR3 loop is CASSVREFSYEQYV. In nucleotides, the CDR3 is TGTGCCAGCAGCGTTAGGGAGTTCTCCTACGAGCAGTACGTC.

V gene TRBV5-4 combines with J gene TRBJ1-6; D unresolved. The V gene lost 2 bases and the J gene lost 14 bases, with 20 bases spanning the gap. The CDR3 has 15 residues. From germline, CDR1 is SGHNT and CDR2 YYREEE (reference sequence). The DNA for the CDR3 is TGTGCCAGCAGCTTTGCTTCGGGTCCTCTAACGTCCCTCCACTTT. It specifies CASSFASGPLTSLHF.

This chain connects TRBV11-2 to TRBJ2-2, with 12 bases that match TRBD2. The CDR3 spans 15 residues. Germline V CDR1 and CDR2: SGHAT, FQNNGV. The junction had 8 bases not matched to a gene; V was cut back by 8 bases and J by 7 bases. The CDR3 here is CASALAGGPNGELFF. In nucleotides, the CDR3 is TGTGCCAGCGCGCTAGCGGGAGGGCCAAACGGGGAGCTGTTTTTT. Based on the CDR3 plus reference TRBV11-2 and TRBJ2-2, the full variable domain is EAGVAQSPRYKIIEKRQSVAFWCNPISGHATLYWYQQILGQGPKLLIQFQNNGVVDDSQLPKDRFSAERLKGVDSTLKIQPAKLEDSAVYLCASALAGGPNGELFFGEGSRLTVL.

The gene calls are TRBV5-6 and TRBJ1-6; D perhaps matches TRBD1 (5 bases). Germline V gene data show CDR1 as SGHDT and CDR2 as YYEEEE. The germline V and J ends were trimmed by 4 bases and 9 bases, with 8 bases remaining between them. The CDR3 is 12 residues long. As DNA, the CDR3 is TGTGCCAGCAGCCAGAGGGGTTCACCCCTCCACTTT. Translating gives CASSQRGSPLHF.

This clone was observed a handful of times. The chain recombines TRBV7-2 with TRBJ2-1, with TRBD1 identical over 7 bases. Germline V gene lookup returns CDR1 SGHTA and CDR2 FQGNSA. The junction had 11 bases not matched to a gene; V was cut back by 3 bases and J by 9 bases. The CDR3 is made up of 15 amino acids. The DNA for the CDR3 is TGTGCCAGCAGCTTTGACCGGGACAGTAAGGGTGAGCAGTTCTTC. This translates into CASSFDRDSKGEQFF. Using reference TRBV7-2 and TRBJ2-1 for the parts outside the CDR3, the full variable domain is GAGVSQSPSNKVTEKGKDVELRCDPISGHTALYWYRQSLGQGLEFLIYFQGNSAPDKSGLPSDRFSAERTGGSVSTLTIQRTQQEDSAVYLCASSFDRDSKGEQFFGPGTRLTVL.

CDR3 coding DNA: TGTGCCACCCCGAAAGAGACAGGGGGCACTGAAGCTTTCTTT. Protein product: CATPKETGGTEAFF. The chain uses TRBV7-9 and TRBJ1-1; 9 bases are a match to TRBD1. CDR3 size: 14 residues. V lost 10 bases and J lost 4; bases outside the gene matches: 10. Germline-derived CDR1 and CDR2 are SEHNR and FQNEAQ (reference sequence). The whole variable domain, filled in from reference TRBV7-9 and TRBJ1-1, reads DTGVSQNPRHKITKRGQNVTFRCDPISEHNRLYWYRQTLGQGPEFLTYFQNEAQLEKSRLLSDRFSAERPKGSFSTLEIQRTEQGDSAMYLCATPKETGGTEAFFGQGTRLTVV.

This clone was counted a few times. This chain connects TRBV2 to TRBJ2-1, with 9 bases that match TRBD1. V shed 3 bases, J shed 1 base, and the junction held 1 base outside the gene matches. The germline V gene has CDR1 SNHLY and CDR2 FYNNEI. The CDR3 runs 15 residues. CDR3 in DNA: TGTGCCAGCAGTGAGGACAGGGGTTCCTACAATGAGCAGTTCTTC. Protein product: CASSEDRGSYNEQFF.